What follows are 21 T cell receptor beta chains derived from one specimen sequenced in a study of tumor and adjacent non-tumor tissue in lung cancer. No cell sorting was done before RNA was extracted from the tissue. TCRbeta libraries were built with three rounds of nested PCR, modified from ARM-PCR. TCRdb itself ran the multiplex PCR reads through MiXCR, one entry per CDR3 protein. The sample has about 200,000 distinct CDR3 sequences, 60% to 85% seen once. Material: lung tumor tissue. These receptors came from a man in his sixties with non-small cell lung cancer.

The chain employs TRBV6-1 and TRBJ2-1; unclear D gene. Germline CDR1 MNHNS, CDR2 SASEGT. CDR3 size: 13 residues. The V end was cut by 0 bases, the J end by 10 bases, with 10 bases between. The CDR3 coding sequence is TGTGCCAGCAGTGAAGCTTTAGTAAGCGAGCAGTTCTTC. Protein product: CASSEALVSEQFF.

Worth noting for this clonotype: This may arise from a read error, as a much more abundant clone is one base away. The genes are TRBV12-3 or TRBV12-4 and TRBJ2-7; D is unresolved. The CDR3 contains 12 residues. In nucleotides, the CDR3 is TGTGCCAGCAGTTTAGATTTCTACGCGCAGTACTTC. The encoded protein is CASSLDFYAQYF.

Notes on this clonotype: A read error may account for a junction end that differs from germline. The chain is built from TRBV5-1 and TRBJ2-1; D call uncertain. This CDR3 contains 13 residues. Per germline, CDR1 SGHRS and CDR2 YFSETQ. The CDR3 region has the DNA TGCGACAGCAGCTCGGGCAGCTACAATGAGCAGTTCTTC. It specifies CDSSSGSYNEQFF.

Worth noting for this clonotype: At one end the junction does not follow the germline gene, possibly because of a read error. This chain connects TRBV11-3 to TRBJ2-3; D call uncertain. The germline V gene encodes CDR1 SGHNT and CDR2 YENEEA. The CDR3 is 15 residues long. The chain's CDR3 is CTSSLMLRQPDTQYF. CDR3 DNA: TGTACCAGCAGCTTAATGTTGAGGCAGCCAGATACGCAGTATTTT.

This clonotype was picked up a small number of times. A read error may explain this, as a much larger clone is one base away. The chain is built from TRBV6-5 and TRBJ1-2; D might be TRBD1 (6 bases). Germline values: CDR1 MNHEY, CDR2 SVGAGI. The V end lost 6 bases, the J end lost 6 bases, and 17 bases lay between the germline ends. This CDR3 contains 14 residues. This CDR3 is CASSSWGGGDGYTF. The CDR3 DNA reads as TGTGCCAGCAGCTCCTGGGGGGGCGGGGATGGCTACACCTTC.

The CDR3 sequence: CAWRKRLAGEDTQYF. DNA of the CDR3: TGTGCCTGGAGGAAACGACTAGCGGGGGAAGATACGCAGTATTTT. V gene TRBV30 combines with J gene TRBJ2-3; TRBD2 matches at 12 bases. V lost 3 bases, J lost 5 bases, and 6 bases stayed unmatched. Looked up from germline, CDR1 is GTSNPN and CDR2 is SVGIG (reference sequence). The CDR3 is 15 amino acids.

With regard to this clonotype: Lacking the conserved final phenylalanine or tryptophan, this CDR3 likely reflects a read error. It is unclear where the CDR3 begins or ends on the DNA, so no DNA is shown, and the CDR3 is as TCRdb lists it. The CDR3 loop reads CASNSTGEETQY. The genes are TRBV11-2 and TRBJ2-5; no check of the table's D call, TRBD1, against the DNA was made. The CDR3 is 12 amino acids long, termini counted. Germline V gene sequence: CDR1 SGHAT, CDR2 FQNNGV.

A note on this clonotype: One junction end does not reproduce the germline sequence, and a read error may be involved. This sequence joins TRBV20-1 and TRBJ1-5, with TRBD1 matching over 7 bases. Germline CDR1 is DFQATT and CDR2 is SNEGSKA (reference sequence). CDR3 length: 14 amino acids. The CDR3 nucleotides are TGCAGTGCTAGAGGGGCCACAGGGGCTCAGCCCCAGCAATTT. Its protein is CSARGATGAQPQQF.

Comment on this clonotype: Germline is not matched at one junction end, which may reflect a read error. This chain connects TRBV20-1 to TRBJ2-7, with D possibly being TRBD2 (5 bases). Germline V CDR1 and CDR2: DFQATT, SNEGSKA (reference sequence). The CDR3 is 13 amino acids. The CDR3 region has the DNA TGCAGTGCGTACGCTGCTAGCTCCTACGAGCCGTACTTC. Its protein product is CSAYAASSYEPYF.

With respect to this clonotype: A much larger clone is a single base away; this may be a read error. This chain connects TRBV6-5 to TRBJ2-5; TRBD1 might be the D (6 bases). The V gene lost 10 bases and the J gene lost 3 bases, with 12 bases spanning the gap. CDR1 is MNHEY and CDR2 is SVGAGI in the germline V gene. The CDR3 length is 12 residues. The CDR3 DNA reads as TGTGCCACCGGAAGGACAGAAGAGACCCAGTACTTC. It translates to CATGRTEETQYF.

This clonotype was detected only a few times. V usage is TRBV5-1 and J usage is TRBJ2-7, with D perhaps matching TRBD1 (6 bases). This CDR3 spans 15 amino acids. Trimming took off 0 bases at V and 0 bases at J, with 10 bases between the two ends. Germline lookup yields CDR1 SGHRS and CDR2 YFSETQ. The CDR3 DNA reads as TGCGCCAGCAGCTTGGGAGCAGGGGTCTCCTACGAGCAGTACTTC. This encodes CASSLGAGVSYEQYF.

This clonotype was seen only a few times. This sequence joins TRBV12-3 or TRBV12-4 and TRBJ2-1, with no clear D. This CDR3 contains 12 residues. V was pared by 2 bases and J by 4 bases, with 3 bases between. In nucleotides, the CDR3 is TGTGCCAGCAGTTTATTGTACAATGAGCAGTTCTTC. This codes for CASSLLYNEQFF.

The V and J genes are TRBV11-3 and TRBJ2-1; D is possibly TRBD2 (5 bases). CDR1 SGHNT and CDR2 YENEEA come from the germline V gene. The CDR3 loop spans 14 amino acids. V lost 10 bases and J 6 bases, leaving 19 bases between the germline ends. CDR3 DNA sequence: TGTGCCATCAGATGGTGCGGGCCGGGCAATGAGCAGTTCTTC. This codes for CAIRWCGPGNEQFF.

This clonotype was counted a single time. Sequence at one end of the junction differs from germline and may be a read error. The V call is TRBV12-3 or TRBV12-4, the J call TRBJ1-3, with D uncertain. The CDR3 loop spans 16 amino acids. The DNA of the CDR3 is TGTGCCAGCACTTTAGTGCTCTCCCTAGATGGAAACACCATATATTTT. Its protein is CASTLVLSLDGNTIYF.

The rearrangement links TRBV6-1 to TRBJ2-3, with 9 positions matching TRBD2. The V segment lost 4 bases and the J segment 4 bases; nucleotides outside the gene matches: 6. The CDR3 consists of 15 residues. Germline values: CDR1 MNHNS, CDR2 SASEGT. CDR3 in amino acids: CASSGLAAGPDTQYF. The DNA for the CDR3 is TGTGCCAGCAGTGGACTAGCGGCGGGGCCAGATACGCAGTATTTT.

Turning to this clonotype: This could be a read error, since a much larger clone is one nucleotide away. Lacking the conserved final phenylalanine or tryptophan, this CDR3 likely reflects a read error. The V call is TRBV29-1, the J call TRBJ2-7; D is possibly TRBD1 (6 bases). V was cut by 5 bases and J by 3 bases, with 8 bases left in between. Germline values: CDR1 SQVTM, CDR2 ANQGSEA. The CDR3 is made up of 11 amino acids. CDR3 nucleotides: TGCAGCGTTTACAGGGACTACGAGCAGTACTTA. Translating it yields CSVYRDYEQYL.

Regarding this clonotype: Given the absence of the conserved phenylalanine or tryptophan at the CDR3 end, a read error is likely. The chain has TRBV6-6 and TRBJ1-5; D unresolved. The length of the CDR3 is 11 residues. Germline-derived CDR1 and CDR2 are MNHNY and SVGAGI (reference sequence). CDR3 region: CAYPQHQPQHL. The DNA of the CDR3 is TGTGCCTACCCGCAGCATCAGCCACAGCATCTT.

This clonotype was seen a single time. The junction departs from germline at one end; a sequencing error may be responsible. The genes are TRBV11-2 and TRBJ1-1; D not resolved. Germline V gene sequence: CDR1 SGHAT, CDR2 FQNNGV. CDR3 size: 15 residues. Here the CDR3 DNA reads TGTGCCAGCGGCCTGCGGTCATATAGGAACACTGATGCTTTCTTT. Amino acid sequence: CASGLRSYRNTDAFF. The entire variable domain, with the rest obtained from reference TRBV11-2 and TRBJ1-1, is as follows: EAGVAQSPRYKIIEKRQSVAFWCNPISGHATLYWYQQILGQGPKLLIQFQNNGVVDDSQLPKDRFSAERLKGVDSTLKIQPAKLEDSAVYLCASGLRSYRNTDAFFGQGTRLTVV.

This sequence joins TRBV7-9 and TRBJ2-3; unclear D gene. V was pared by 1 base and J by 7 bases, with 9 bases between. This CDR3 contains 13 residues. Germline loops: CDR1 SEHNR, CDR2 FQNEAQ (reference sequence). CDR3 protein: CASSLDGRYTQYF. CDR3 nucleotides: TGTGCCAGCAGCTTAGACGGCAGATATACGCAGTATTTT.

With regard to this clonotype: The junction differs from germline at one of its ends, possibly a read error. This chain uses TRBV12-5 with TRBJ1-4, with D perhaps TRBD1 (5 bases). CDR1 is LGHNT, CDR2 FRNRAP, per germline. The CDR3 has 16 amino acids. CDR3 sequence reads: CASCLINRGDGEKLFF. As DNA, the CDR3 is TGTGCTAGTTGTTTGATAAATCGAGGGGATGGAGAAAAACTGTTTTTT. Filled out from reference TRBV12-5 and TRBJ1-4, the complete variable domain reads DARVTQTPRHKVTEMGQEVTMRCQPILGHNTVFWYRQTMMQGLELLAYFRNRAPLDDSGMPKDRFSAEMPDATLATLKIQPSEPRDSAVYFCASCLINRGDGEKLFFGSGTQLSVL.

Comments on this clonotype: A read error may account for a junction end that differs from germline. The chain couples TRBV12-3 or TRBV12-4 to TRBJ1-5; D is possibly TRBD1 (6 bases). This CDR3 comprises 15 residues. CDR3 protein: CTSSFRQGSNQPQHF. The CDR3 bases are TGTACCAGCAGTTTCAGGCAGGGGAGCAATCAGCCCCAGCATTTT.